The 19 T cell receptor beta chains reported below all come from one sample, sequenced in a study of cytomegalovirus exposure and HLA in healthy donors. PCR used 60 Vbeta primers and 13 Jbeta primers. Libraries were prepared by immunoSEQ multiplex PCR; TCRdb keeps only in-frame clonotypes and omits some of them. The sample records approximately 170,000 clones, 65% to 85% being singletons. The sample comprised PBMCs. The receptors were sampled from a woman aged 45-59 years in good health and CMV-seropositive.

This clone was found a few times. This chain joins TRBV5-1 and TRBJ2-7, with D perhaps matching TRBD2 (6 bases). Trimming took 4 bases from V and 2 from J, leaving 25 bases between them. CDR3 length: 18 residues. The germline gives CDR1 SGHRS, CDR2 YFSETQ. Here the CDR3 reads CASSARPSSRGSTYEQYF. CDR3 coding DNA: TGCGCCAGCAGCGCACGGCCTTCGAGTCGGGGGTCTACCTACGAGCAGTACTTC. Variable domain in full (rest from reference TRBV5-1 and TRBJ2-7): KAGVTQTPRYLIKTRGQQVTLSCSPISGHRSVSWYQQTPGQGLQFLFEYFSETQRNKGNFPGRFSGRQFSNSRSEMNVSTLELGDSALYLCASSARPSSRGSTYEQYFGPGTRLTVT.

The rearrangement joins TRBV7-9 to TRBJ2-3, with 7 bases lining up with TRBD2. The CDR3 extends over 15 amino acids. The germline V gene has CDR1 SEHNR and CDR2 FQNEAQ (reference sequence). Trimming took 1 base from V and 5 from J; bases not matched to a gene: 6. CDR3 protein: CASSLERGWGDTQYF. CDR3 nucleotides: TGTGCCAGCAGCTTAGAGCGGGGCTGGGGAGATACGCAGTATTTT.

This clone was observed a handful of times. This chain uses TRBV27 with TRBJ2-3, with TRBD2 matching over 8 bases. CDR1 and CDR2 from the germline V gene are MNHEY and SMNVEV (reference sequence). The CDR3 runs 20 residues. V lost 4 bases and J lost 6; bases outside the gene matches: 24. CDR3 sequence (DNA): TGTGCCAGCAGTTCCCGATATGTCCCCCAGCGGGGGCGGATCGGGGATACGCAGTATTTT. The encoded protein is CASSSRYVPQRGRIGDTQYF.

The rearrangement uses TRBV5-4 and TRBJ2-1, with D possibly TRBD2 on 5 matching bases. The CDR3 has 14 amino acids. V was trimmed by 7 bases and J by 6 bases, leaving 17 bases between them. The V gene's germline CDR1 is SGHNT and CDR2 YYREEE (reference sequence). The CDR3 DNA is TGTGCCAGCCGAGGACTCCGAGAGTCCAATGAGCAGTTCTTC. It codes for CASRGLRESNEQFF. The full variable domain, its missing parts supplied by reference TRBV5-4 and TRBJ2-1, is ETGVTQSPTHLIKTRGQQVTLRCSSQSGHNTVSWYQQALGQGPQFIFQYYREEENGRGNFPPRFSGLQFPNYSSELNVNALELDDSALYLCASRGLRESNEQFFGPGTRLTVL.

This clone is a singleton in its sample. V is TRBV5-4 and J is TRBJ1-2; 7 bases line up with TRBD1. Germline V gene data show CDR1 as SGHNT and CDR2 as YYREEE (reference sequence). The CDR3 length is 16 residues. Trimming removed 4 bases from V and 6 bases from J; junction bases left unmatched: 15. CDR3 nucleotide sequence: TGTGCCAGCAGCACTGGTGGGGACAGCTCATTTAATGGCTACACCTTC. Encoded protein: CASSTGGDSSFNGYTF.

The rearrangement uses TRBV6-1 and TRBJ2-2, with D possibly being TRBD1 (5 bases). The CDR3 sequence is 16 residues long. CDR1 and CDR2 from the germline V gene are MNHNS and SASEGT. Trimming stripped 1 base from V and 1 base from J, with 10 bases between. The CDR3 spells CASSEGTLGNTGELFF. DNA for the CDR3: TGTGCCAGCAGTGAAGGGACACTTGGGAACACCGGGGAGCTGTTTTTT.

The chain combines TRBV28 with TRBJ2-7; TRBD1 agrees at 9 bases. Germline V CDR1 and CDR2: MDHEN, SYDVKM. V shed 5 bases, J shed 4 bases, and the junction held 9 bases outside the gene matches. The CDR3 extends over 15 amino acids. CDR3 nucleotide sequence: TGTGCCAGCAGTCGTCCGGGACAGGGCGCATACGAGCAGTACTTC. It translates to CASSRPGQGAYEQYF.

This rearrangement joins TRBV27 to TRBJ2-7, with no clear D. The CDR3 extends over 13 amino acids. The V end lost 2 bases, the J end lost 2 bases, and 7 bases lay between the germline ends. CDR1 MNHEY and CDR2 SMNVEV come from the germline V gene (reference sequence). The CDR3 region has the DNA TGTGCCAGCAGTTTAAGGAGTACCTACGAGCAGTACTTC. Protein sequence: CASSLRSTYEQYF.

This sequence joins TRBV14 and TRBJ1-1, with D unclear. The germline V and J ends were trimmed by 1 base and 1 base, with 4 bases remaining between them. This CDR3 has 13 amino acids. Germline CDR1 SGHDN, CDR2 FVKESK. For the CDR3, the DNA is TGTGCCAGCAGCCAAGTTAGGAACACTGAAGCTTTCTTT. Translation gives CASSQVRNTEAFF.

This chain joins TRBV2 and TRBJ1-6; no clear D gene. The germline V gene encodes CDR1 SNHLY and CDR2 FYNNEI. Trimming pared 5 bases from V and 10 bases from J, leaving 15 bases between. The CDR3 consists of 14 residues. CDR3 loop: CASSPDGEESPLHF. The CDR3 bases are TGTGCCAGCAGTCCTGATGGTGAAGAGTCACCCCTCCACTTT.

V usage is TRBV4-1 and J usage is TRBJ1-4; a weak D match, TRBD1 (6 bases). V shed 0 bases and J shed 6 bases, with 14 bases lying between them. This CDR3 contains 16 residues. Germline V lookup: CDR1 MGHRA, CDR2 YSYEKL. The CDR3 DNA is TGCGCCAGCAGCCAAGATGGGGTTTACAGGGATGAAAAACTGTTTTTT. It specifies CASSQDGVYRDEKLFF.

This chain connects TRBV28 to TRBJ2-7; D is unresolved. V shed 8 bases and J shed 0 bases, with 8 bases lying between them. This CDR3 spans 12 amino acids. CDR1 and CDR2 (germline): MDHEN, SYDVKM. The chain's CDR3 is CASRLRSYEQYF. DNA of the CDR3: TGTGCCAGCCGACTCCGCTCCTACGAGCAGTACTTC.

The chain joins TRBV6-6 to TRBJ1-6, with D unresolved. From germline, CDR1 is MNHNY and CDR2 SVGAGI (reference sequence). V was clipped by 5 bases and J by 5 bases, with 13 bases between them. This CDR3 comprises 15 residues. Written as DNA, the CDR3 is TGTGCCAGCAGTAGACTACAGAGTAATAATTCACCCCTCCACTTT. It translates to CASSRLQSNNSPLHF.

The CDR3 region is CASSSPVASSYNEQFF. The DNA of the CDR3 is TGTGCCAGCAGTTCCCCGGTAGCGAGCTCCTACAATGAGCAGTTCTTC. This chain links TRBV27 with TRBJ2-1, with D perhaps TRBD2 (5 bases). This CDR3 region has 16 residues. V gave up 4 bases and J gave up 0 bases, with 13 bases separating them. Germline V CDR1 and CDR2: MNHEY, SMNVEV (reference sequence).

The genes are TRBV7-2 and TRBJ2-5, with D possibly matching TRBD1 (6 bases). Germline-derived CDR1 and CDR2 are SGHTA and FQGNSA. The CDR3 totals 15 residues. V was cut by 4 bases and J by 1 base, with 13 bases left in between. In DNA, the CDR3 is TGTGCCAGCAGCTCAGGACAGATCACCCAAGAGACCCAGTACTTC. Translation: CASSSGQITQETQYF.

V gene TRBV12-5 combines with J gene TRBJ1-1, with TRBD1 as a possible D gene (5 bases). This CDR3 is 17 amino acids long. Germline V gene sequence: CDR1 LGHNT, CDR2 FRNRAP. Trimming removed 2 bases at V and 8 bases at J, with 24 bases between. Here the CDR3 DNA reads TGTGCTAGTGGTTTGTCTCCAGAATACGGACACCAGGGCGAAGCTTTCTTT. Its translation is CASGLSPEYGHQGEAFF.

The rearrangement links TRBV9 to TRBJ2-3; D might be TRBD2 (7 bases). Germline-derived CDR1 and CDR2 are SGDLS and YYNGEE. Trimming took off 0 bases at V and 5 bases at J, with 16 bases between the two ends. CDR3 length: 16 amino acids. The CDR3 loop reads CASSVEGGGRGDTQYF. The CDR3 DNA follows: TGTGCCAGCAGCGTAGAGGGGGGGGGCCGGGGAGATACGCAGTATTTT.

The CDR3 coding sequence is TGTGCCAGCACCCTCAGGGACAGACCGAACTATGGCTACACCTTC. Its protein product is CASTLRDRPNYGYTF. The chain has TRBV5-4 and TRBJ1-2; 7 bases are shared with TRBD1. Unmatched junction bases numbered 10, after V lost 6 bases and J lost 2 bases. Per the germline V gene, CDR1 is SGHNT and CDR2 is YYREEE (reference sequence). This CDR3 region has 15 residues.

V gene TRBV7-2 combines with J gene TRBJ2-3; 11 bases map to TRBD2. V dropped 3 bases and J dropped 6; count of bases not matched to a gene: 5. This CDR3 comprises 15 residues. Germline V gene sequence: CDR1 SGHTA, CDR2 FQGNSA. In DNA form, the CDR3 reads TGTGCCAGCAGCTTTCCTAGCGGGGGGCTCGATACGCAGTATTTT. It specifies CASSFPSGGLDTQYF. Complete variable domain (other parts from reference TRBV7-2 and TRBJ2-3): GAGVSQSPSNKVTEKGKDVELRCDPISGHTALYWYRQSLGQGLEFLIYFQGNSAPDKSGLPSDRFSAERTGGSVSTLTIQRTQQEDSAVYLCASSFPSGGLDTQYFGPGTRLTVL.